The T cell receptor beta chain under discussion was sequenced for a study of blood T cell repertoires in COVID-19. Sequenced by immunoSEQ multiplex PCR; TCRdb stores in-frame clones only, minus some. The sample lists roughly 150,000 clones, 65% to 85% occurring once. The CDR3 is 15 residues long. V dropped 4 bases and J dropped 1 base, with 11 bases sitting between them. Germline V gene lookup returns CDR1 LGHDT and CDR2 YNNKEL (reference sequence). Sequencing used peripheral blood. J is TRBJ1-5 and V is TRBV3-1 (or the pseudogene TRBV3-2); D remains unclear. This TCR came from a woman over 75 with acute or convalescent COVID-19. In nucleotides, the CDR3 is TGTGCCAGCAGCCTTGGGAGCACGAGCAATCAGCCCCAGCATTTT. Translation: CASSLGSTSNQPQHF.